This is a list of T cell receptor beta chains from one sample in a study of cytomegalovirus exposure and HLA in healthy donors. The repertoire was sequenced with immunoSEQ multiplex PCR; TCRdb's copy has only in-frame clones and lacks some. The data contain roughly 130,000 clones, around 79% of them singletons. The sequencing sample was made of PBMCs. The receptors derive from a woman aged 45-59 years in good health and CMV-seropositive. Each CDR3 is given with its conserved first and last residue. Each record gives: CDR3 DNA, CDR3 protein, D gene, J gene, clone size, V gene. The D gene is left open where the match is weak. Clone size is not always given. Where it is, it says once, few, many or a class for expanded clones.

TGTGCCAGCAGCTTAGGTTCCGGGAATATCCACTTT,CASSLGSGNIHF,-,TRBJ1-1,-,TRBV7-9
TGTGCCAGTAGTTTAGACAGGTATGGGGCCAACGTCCTGACTTTC,CASSLDRYGANVLTF,-,TRBJ2-6,few,TRBV19
TGTGCCAGCAGCCAAGAGATTGCGGCATTCGACGAGCAGTACTTC,CASSQEIAAFDEQYF,-,TRBJ2-7,once,TRBV4-2
TGCGCCAGCAGCCAGGGCCCGGTTTTGAGGTCAGGGTCTCGCTACGAGCAGTACTTC,CASSQGPVLRSGSRYEQYF,-,TRBJ2-7,-,TRBV4-1
TGTGCCCTTTGTAGCAGGGACTCCTACGAGCAGTACTTC,CALCSRDSYEQYF,-,TRBJ2-7,-,TRBV30
TGTGCCACCAGCTTAAGATACGGGGACTCCCCGTTCGGGAGCCAGTACTTC,CATSLRYGDSPFGSQYF,-,TRBJ2-5,once,TRBV15
TGTGCCAGCAGCGTAGAGGGGACAGGTGAAGAGACCCAGTACTTC,CASSVEGTGEETQYF,TRBD1,TRBJ2-5,-,TRBV9
TGTGCCAGCAGCCCAGGAGCGGGGGGTATTCGGAACACCGGGGAGCTGTTTTTT,CASSPGAGGIRNTGELFF,TRBD2,TRBJ2-2,-,TRBV9
TGTGCCAGCTCATCCCAACAGGGGACAAGGAACACTGAAGCTTTCTTT,CASSSQQGTRNTEAFF,TRBD1,TRBJ1-1,-,TRBV18
TGTGCCAGCAGTCCCGACGGGACAGAAATTGAAGCTTTCTTT,CASSPDGTEIEAFF,TRBD1,TRBJ1-1,-,TRBV5-4
TGCGCCAGCAGCCAGAGACAGACTCTGGGTGATACGCAGTATTTT,CASSQRQTLGDTQYF,-,TRBJ2-3,-,TRBV4-3